Listed here is a single T cell receptor beta chain. Its antigen is currently unknown. Vbeta (60) and Jbeta (13) primers were used in the PCR. Clones were sequenced by immunoSEQ multiplex PCR, and TCRdb holds only the in-frame ones, with some missing. Of approximately 120,000 clones listed, about three quarters are singletons. Per germline, CDR1 SGHTA and CDR2 FQGNSA. V lost 0 bases to trimming and J lost 4 bases, with 10 bases between them. This CDR3 has 15 residues. This specimen belongs to a study of cytomegalovirus exposure and HLA in healthy donors. Overall study findings and caveats: One cluster of highly shared sequence variants probably arose as a sequencing artifact. According to an earlier analysis, most TCR beta V segments yielded productive rearrangements about 90% or about 30% of the time.

Sample: PBMCs. The V call is TRBV7-2, the J call TRBJ1-3, with D perhaps TRBD1 (6 bases). The TCR originated in a woman aged 55-75 years in good health and CMV-seropositive. The CDR3 bases are TGTGCCAGCAGCTTAGCGGCAGGGGTCGGAAACACCATATATTTT. It specifies CASSLAAGVGNTIYF.